Shown below are 11 T cell receptor beta chains from a single sample sequenced in a study of blood T cell repertoires in COVID-19. Measured with immunoSEQ multiplex PCR; TCRdb has only the in-frame clones, and not every one. The sample lists about 160,000 clones, approximately 80% seen once, with over 10% in the top ten. Sequencing was done on a sample of peripheral blood. The receptor set was obtained from a man in his 70s who had recovered from COVID-19.

The V and J genes are TRBV5-1 and TRBJ2-3, with D perhaps TRBD2 (6 bases). Germline CDR1 and CDR2: SGHRS and YFSETQ. The CDR3 length is 14 residues. V was pared by 6 bases and J by 6 bases, with 17 bases between. The CDR3 DNA sequence: TGCGCCAGCAAACTAGCCGAATCGCGGGATACGCAGTATTTT. This encodes CASKLAESRDTQYF.

This clone was detected a few times. The sample carries other DNA sequences with the same CDR3. The chain carries TRBV5-1 and TRBJ2-5; D perhaps matches TRBD1 (5 bases). CDR1 and CDR2 from the germline V gene are SGHRS and YFSETQ. CDR3 length: 13 amino acids. V was trimmed by 0 bases and J by 5 bases, leaving 8 bases between them. The CDR3 reads CASSLGQGETQYF. In DNA form, the CDR3 reads TGCGCCAGCAGCTTGGGGCAGGGCGAGACCCAGTACTTC.

The chain uses TRBV5-6 and TRBJ2-3, with a weak D call TRBD2 (6 bases). The ends were cut back, 0 bases at V and 4 bases at J, with 9 bases in the middle. Germline-derived CDR1 and CDR2 are SGHDT and YYEEEE. This CDR3 is 14 amino acids long. CDR3 nucleotides: TGTGCCAGCAGCTTGGGGACTATTGCAGATACGCAGTATTTT. Translation: CASSLGTIADTQYF.

The chain recombines TRBV19 with TRBJ1-2; D call uncertain. Trimming removed 9 bases from V and 6 bases from J, with 23 bases in between. Germline lookup yields CDR1 LNHDA and CDR2 SQIVND (reference sequence). The CDR3 covers 15 residues. The CDR3, as DNA: TGTGCCAGCACGAGAGCGGGGATTACAGTAGATGGCTACACCTTC. This codes for CASTRAGITVDGYTF.

V usage is TRBV18 and J usage is TRBJ2-7; TRBD1 agrees at 7 bases. Germline V gene lookup returns CDR1 KGHSH and CDR2 LQKENI. This CDR3 has 16 residues. V dropped 3 bases and J dropped 3; count of bases not matched to a gene: 11. This chain's CDR3 is CASSPQDRDRFYEQYF. In DNA, the CDR3 is TGTGCCAGCTCACCGCAGGACCGGGACAGATTCTACGAGCAGTACTTC. The full variable domain, its missing parts supplied by reference TRBV18 and TRBJ2-7, is NAGVMQNPRHLVRRRGQEARLRCSPMKGHSHVYWYRQLPEEGLKFMVYLQKENIIDESGMPKERFSAEFPKEGPSILRIQQVVRGDSAAYFCASSPQDRDRFYEQYFGPGTRLTVT.

V gene TRBV5-1 combines with J gene TRBJ2-7, with 9 bases identical to TRBD1. The CDR3 length is 13 residues. The V gene's germline CDR1 is SGHRS and CDR2 YFSETQ. Losses at the gene ends were 5 bases for V and 6 bases for J; bases not matched to a gene: 6. The CDR3 DNA reads TGCGCCAGCAGGAGGGACAGGGAAGGCGAGCAGTACTTC. Amino acids: CASRRDREGEQYF.

The chain couples TRBV30 to TRBJ2-5, with 8 bases that match TRBD2. CDR1 is GTSNPN and CDR2 is SVGIG in the germline V gene (reference sequence). This CDR3 region has 15 residues. V was clipped by 0 bases and J by 5 bases; unmatched bases: 8. CDR3 sequence (DNA): TGTGCCTGGAGTGTATACAGCGGGAGAGGGGAGACCCAGTACTTC. Protein sequence: CAWSVYSGRGETQYF.

V gene TRBV7-9 combines with J gene TRBJ2-7, with 8 bases aligning to TRBD1. Germline values: CDR1 SEHNR, CDR2 FQNEAQ (reference sequence). V shed 4 bases, J shed 5 bases, and the junction held 7 bases outside the gene matches. The CDR3 has 14 residues. In nucleotides, the CDR3 is TGTGCCAGCAGCTCCGGGACAGGAGGGCACGAGCAGTACTTC. This encodes CASSSGTGGHEQYF.

This clone showed up just once. The V gene is TRBV24-1, the J gene TRBJ1-5, with D possibly TRBD1 on 6 matching bases. Germline V lookup: CDR1 KGHDR, CDR2 SFDVKD. Between the trimmed V and J ends, which lost 2 bases and 7 bases, there was a span of 14 bases. The CDR3 loop spans 15 amino acids. Here the CDR3 DNA reads TGTGCCACCAGTGATTCCCAGGGGAACAGCCAGCCCCAGCATTTT. Protein: CATSDSQGNSQPQHF.

The chain combines TRBV5-1 with TRBJ2-4; 14 nucleotides line up with TRBD2. The length of the CDR3 is 15 residues. The V and J ends lost 0 bases and 12 bases, in that order; junction bases with no gene match: 5. Germline CDR1 SGHRS, CDR2 YFSETQ. The CDR3 sequence: CASSLVGTSGSTQYF. The DNA for the CDR3 is TGCGCCAGCAGCTTGGTGGGGACTAGCGGGAGTACTCAGTACTTC.

This chain joins TRBV28 and TRBJ2-1; D call uncertain. Trimming took 7 bases from V and 2 from J, leaving 21 bases between them. CDR1 is MDHEN and CDR2 is SYDVKM in the germline V gene. The CDR3 contains 17 residues. The chain's CDR3 is CASKIKRQKNPYNEQFF. As DNA, the CDR3 is TGTGCCAGCAAAATAAAAAGACAAAAGAACCCCTACAATGAGCAGTTCTTC.